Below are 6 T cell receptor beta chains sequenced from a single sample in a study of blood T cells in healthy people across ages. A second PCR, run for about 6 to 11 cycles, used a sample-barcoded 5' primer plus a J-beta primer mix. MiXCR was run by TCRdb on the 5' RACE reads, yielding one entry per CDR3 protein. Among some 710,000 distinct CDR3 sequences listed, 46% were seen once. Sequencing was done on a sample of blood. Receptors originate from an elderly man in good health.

CDR3 residues: CAWSRIEAFF. The CDR3 DNA reads as TGTGCCTGGAGTAGAATTGAAGCTTTCTTT. The chain recombines TRBV30 with TRBJ1-1; D uncertain. The germline CDR1 and CDR2 sequences are GTSNPN and SVGIG (reference sequence). The V and J ends lost 2 bases and 7 bases respectively, with 5 bases between them. The CDR3 runs 10 residues.

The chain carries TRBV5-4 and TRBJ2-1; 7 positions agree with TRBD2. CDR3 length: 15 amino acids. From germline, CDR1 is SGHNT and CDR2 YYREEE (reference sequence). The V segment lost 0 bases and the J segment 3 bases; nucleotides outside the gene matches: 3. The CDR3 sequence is CASSLGPGGYNEQFF. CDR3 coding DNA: TGTGCCAGCAGCTTGGGGCCGGGAGGCTACAATGAGCAGTTCTTC.

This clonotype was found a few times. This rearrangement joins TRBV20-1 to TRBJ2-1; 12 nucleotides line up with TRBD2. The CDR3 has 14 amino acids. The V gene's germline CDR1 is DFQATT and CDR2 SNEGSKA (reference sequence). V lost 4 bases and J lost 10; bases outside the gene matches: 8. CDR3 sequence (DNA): TGCAGTGCTATGCTAGCGGGAGGGTTGTGGGAGCAGTTCTTC. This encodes CSAMLAGGLWEQFF.

CDR3 bases: TGTGCCAGCAGCCGTTATGACACTGGGGTGCAGCCCCAGCATTTT. Encoded protein: CASSRYDTGVQPQHF. J is TRBJ1-5 and V is TRBV7-2; D unclear. The CDR3 totals 15 residues. V shed 5 bases and J shed 7 bases, with 18 bases lying between them. The germline V gene encodes CDR1 SGHTA and CDR2 FQGNSA.

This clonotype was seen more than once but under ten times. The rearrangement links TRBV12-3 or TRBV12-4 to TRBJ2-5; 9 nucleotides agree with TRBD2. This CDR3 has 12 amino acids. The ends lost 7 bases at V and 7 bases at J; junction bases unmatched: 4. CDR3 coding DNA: TGTGCCAGCATTGCGGGAGGGGGGACCCAGTACTTC. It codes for CASIAGGGTQYF.

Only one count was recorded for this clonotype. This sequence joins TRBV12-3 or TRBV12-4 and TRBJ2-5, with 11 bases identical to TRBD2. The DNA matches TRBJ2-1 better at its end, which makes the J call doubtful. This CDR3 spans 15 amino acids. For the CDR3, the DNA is TGTGCCAGCAGTCCCGGGACACTAGCGGGAGAGACCCAGTTCTTC. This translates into CASSPGTLAGETQFF.